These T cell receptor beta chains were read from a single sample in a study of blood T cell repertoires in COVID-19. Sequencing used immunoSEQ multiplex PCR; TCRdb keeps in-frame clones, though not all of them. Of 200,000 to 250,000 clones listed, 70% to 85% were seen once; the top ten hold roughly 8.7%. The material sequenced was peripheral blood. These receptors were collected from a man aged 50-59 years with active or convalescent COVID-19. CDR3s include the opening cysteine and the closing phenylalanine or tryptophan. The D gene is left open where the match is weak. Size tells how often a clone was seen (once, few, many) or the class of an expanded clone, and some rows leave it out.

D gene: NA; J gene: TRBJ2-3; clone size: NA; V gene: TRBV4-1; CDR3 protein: CASSQAKRDADTQYF; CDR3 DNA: TGCGCCAGCAGCCAAGCAAAACGGGATGCAGATACGCAGTATTTT
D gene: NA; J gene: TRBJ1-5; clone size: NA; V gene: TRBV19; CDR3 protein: CASSTHRAAGPQHF; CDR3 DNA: TGTGCCAGTAGTACCCACAGGGCCGCCGGGCCCCAGCATTTT
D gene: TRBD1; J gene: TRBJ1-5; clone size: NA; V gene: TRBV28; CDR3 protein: CAIRDSPSPYSNQPQHF; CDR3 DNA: TGTGCCATACGGGACAGCCCGTCCCCTTATAGCAATCAGCCCCAGCATTTT
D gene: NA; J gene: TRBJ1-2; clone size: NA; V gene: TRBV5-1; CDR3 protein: CASSIAGAANYGYTF; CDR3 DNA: TGCGCCAGCAGCATCGCGGGAGCTGCTAACTATGGCTACACCTTC
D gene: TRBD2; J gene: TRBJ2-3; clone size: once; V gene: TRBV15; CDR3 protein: CATSRVSGGAGTQYF; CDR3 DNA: TGTGCCACCAGCAGAGTTAGCGGGGGGGCAGGTACGCAGTATTTT
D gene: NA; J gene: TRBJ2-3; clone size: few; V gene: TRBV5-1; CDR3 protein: CASSWDRSGDTDTQYF; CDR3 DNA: TGCGCCAGCAGCTGGGACAGATCGGGGGACACAGATACGCAGTATTTT
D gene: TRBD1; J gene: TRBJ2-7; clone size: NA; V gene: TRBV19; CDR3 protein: CASSGDRASYEQYF; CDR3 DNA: TGTGCCAGTAGTGGTGACAGGGCCTCCTACGAGCAGTACTTC
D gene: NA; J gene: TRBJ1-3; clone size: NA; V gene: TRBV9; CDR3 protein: CASSVGADSGNTIYF; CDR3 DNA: TGTGCCAGCAGCGTAGGGGCCGACTCTGGAAACACCATATATTTT
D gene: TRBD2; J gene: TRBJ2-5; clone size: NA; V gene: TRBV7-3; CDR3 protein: CASSSIAGEETQYF; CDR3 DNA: TGTGCCAGCAGCTCCATAGCGGGGGAAGAGACCCAGTACTTC
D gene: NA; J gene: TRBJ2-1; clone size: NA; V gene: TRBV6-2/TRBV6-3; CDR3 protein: CASSYSAGLYNEQFF; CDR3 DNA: TGTGCCAGCAGTTACTCTGCGGGCCTCTACAATGAGCAGTTCTTC
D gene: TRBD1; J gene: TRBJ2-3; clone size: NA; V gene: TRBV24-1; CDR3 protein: CATSGTGVSTDTQYF; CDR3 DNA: TGTGCCACCAGTGGAACAGGGGTGAGCACAGATACGCAGTATTTT
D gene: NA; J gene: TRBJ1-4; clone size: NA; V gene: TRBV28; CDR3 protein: CASSFLQGGDEKLFF; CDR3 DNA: TGTGCCAGCAGTTTCTTGCAGGGAGGGGATGAAAAACTGTTTTTT
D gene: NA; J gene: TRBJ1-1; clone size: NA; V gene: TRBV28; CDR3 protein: CASSLLGAKTTSEAFF; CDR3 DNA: TGTGCCAGCAGTTTATTGGGGGCCAAGACTACCTCTGAAGCTTTCTTT
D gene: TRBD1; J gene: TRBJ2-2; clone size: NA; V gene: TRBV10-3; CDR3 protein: CAISEAGGYTGELFF; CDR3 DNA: TGTGCCATCAGTGAGGCAGGGGGCTACACCGGGGAGCTGTTTTTT
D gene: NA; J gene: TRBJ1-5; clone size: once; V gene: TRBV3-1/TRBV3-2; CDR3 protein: CASSPRPDSQPQHF; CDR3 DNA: TGTGCCAGCAGCCCCCGACCCGACAGTCAGCCCCAGCATTTT
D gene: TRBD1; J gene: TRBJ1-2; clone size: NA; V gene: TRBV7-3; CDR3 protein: CASAEGATNYGYTF; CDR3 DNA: TGTGCCAGCGCAGAGGGGGCGACTAACTATGGCTACACCTTC
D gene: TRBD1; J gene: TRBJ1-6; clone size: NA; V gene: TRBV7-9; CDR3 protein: CASSVDRGTESPLHF; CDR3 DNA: TGTGCCAGCAGCGTGGACAGGGGGACGGAATCACCCCTCCACTTT